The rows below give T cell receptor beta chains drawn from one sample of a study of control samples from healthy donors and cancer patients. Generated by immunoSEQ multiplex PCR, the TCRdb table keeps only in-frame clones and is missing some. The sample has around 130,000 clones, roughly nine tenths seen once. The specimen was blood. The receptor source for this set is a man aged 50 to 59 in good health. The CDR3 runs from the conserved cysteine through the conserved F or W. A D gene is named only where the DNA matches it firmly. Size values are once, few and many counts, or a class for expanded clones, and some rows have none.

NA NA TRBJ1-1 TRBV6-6 TGTGCCAGCATGTCCTGGGACATCGGTACTGAAGCTTTCTTT CASMSWDIGTEAFF
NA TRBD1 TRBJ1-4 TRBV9 TGTGCCAGCAGCCAAACCAGGGACAGGCGGGATGAAAAACTGTTTTTT CASSQTRDRRDEKLFF
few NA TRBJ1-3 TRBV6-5 TGTGCCAGCAGTTACTCGCCCAGGGCGAGCGCGGCCATATATTTT CASSYSPRASAAIYF
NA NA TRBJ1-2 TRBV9 TGTGCCAGCAGCCGGGGAAGGGACTACTATGGCTACACCTTC CASSRGRDYYGYTF
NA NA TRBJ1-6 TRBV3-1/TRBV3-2 TGTGCCAGCAGCCAAGTTCCGGATTCACCCCTCCACTTT CASSQVPDSPLHF
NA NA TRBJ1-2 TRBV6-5 TGTGCCAGCAGTCCACTGGGGGCATTCTATGGCTACACCTTC CASSPLGAFYGYTF
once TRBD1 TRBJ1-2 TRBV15 TGTGCCACCAGCAGAGATCCCAGGGGGCGAACTAACTATGGCTACACCTTC CATSRDPRGRTNYGYTF
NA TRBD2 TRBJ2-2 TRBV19 TGTGCCAGTAGCGCCGGGACTAGCTCCACCGGGGAGCTGTTTTTT CASSAGTSSTGELFF
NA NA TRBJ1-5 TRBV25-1 TGTGCCAGCGGGGCAGGGCTGGGGCCCCAGCATTTT CASGAGLGPQHF
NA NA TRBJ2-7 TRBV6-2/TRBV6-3 TGTGCCAGCAGTCTCCACCGGGGCCTGAAGCTGGAGCAGTACTTC CASSLHRGLKLEQYF
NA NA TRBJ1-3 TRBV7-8 TGTGCCAGCAGCTGGGGGGGTCGGGAATCTGGAAACACCATATATTTT CASSWGGRESGNTIYF
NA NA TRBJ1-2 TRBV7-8 TGTGCCAGCAGCCCCGGGACGGTCAACTATGGCTACACCTTC CASSPGTVNYGYTF
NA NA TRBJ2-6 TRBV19 TGTGCCAGTAGTGGGCGGGCCGGGGCCAACGTCCTGACTTTC CASSGRAGANVLTF
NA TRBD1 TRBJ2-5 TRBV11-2 TGTGCCAGCAGCCTTACCCCTAATCGACAGGGCTCGGGGGAGACCCAGTACTTC CASSLTPNRQGSGETQYF
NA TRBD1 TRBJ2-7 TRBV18 TGTGCCAGCTCTCCCGACAGGGGAAAATCCTACGAGCAGTACTTC CASSPDRGKSYEQYF
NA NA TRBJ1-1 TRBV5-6 TGTGCCAGCAGCTTGATTGGGGTTAACACTGAAGCTTTCTTT CASSLIGVNTEAFF
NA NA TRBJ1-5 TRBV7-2 TGTGCCAGCAGCTCAGAGCGGAATCAGCCCCAGCATTTT CASSSERNQPQHF
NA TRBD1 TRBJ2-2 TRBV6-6 TGTGCCAGCAGGGACAGGGAAGGCACCGGGGAGCTGTTTTTT CASRDREGTGELFF
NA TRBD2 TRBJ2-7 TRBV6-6 TGTGCCAGCAGTTACCCTAGCGGGGGGGCCCACGAGCAGTACTTC CASSYPSGGAHEQYF
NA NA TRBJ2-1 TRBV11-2 TGTGCCAGCAGCTTAGGCGTGGCCAGGGGTGCCTATGAGCAGTTCTTC CASSLGVARGAYEQFF
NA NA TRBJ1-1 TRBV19 TGTGCCAGTAGTATGACAGGTATGAACACTGAAGCTTTCTTT CASSMTGMNTEAFF
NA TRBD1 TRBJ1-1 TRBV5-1 TGCGCCAGCAGCTTGCGACTGGGACAGGGAAACAATGGGGCTTTCTTT CASSLRLGQGNNGAFF
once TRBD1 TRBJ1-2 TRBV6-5 TGTGCCAGCAGGGCAGAGGCCGGGACAGGGGTTGGCTACACCTTC CASRAEAGTGVGYTF
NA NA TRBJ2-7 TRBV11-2 TGTGCCAGCAGCTTAGGCCAGGGACCCTACGAGCAGTACTTC CASSLGQGPYEQYF
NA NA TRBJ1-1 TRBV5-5 TGTGCCAGCAGCTTGTCAATTGGGGGGGCCCGCGGTAGCACTGAAGCTTTCTTT CASSLSIGGARGSTEAFF
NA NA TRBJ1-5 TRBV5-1 TGCGCCAGCAGCTTAGGGGGGTCTAATCAGCCCCAGCATTTT CASSLGGSNQPQHF
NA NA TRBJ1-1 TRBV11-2 TGTGCCAGCAGCTTACCACGGACAGCGAACACTGAAGCTTTCTTT CASSLPRTANTEAFF
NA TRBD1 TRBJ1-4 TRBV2 TGTGCCAGCAGCTGGACAGGGGTTGAAAAACTGTTTTTT CASSWTGVEKLFF
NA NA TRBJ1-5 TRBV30 TGTGCCTGGAGTGTAGGTCCAGGCTATAGCAATCAGCCCCAGCATTTT CAWSVGPGYSNQPQHF
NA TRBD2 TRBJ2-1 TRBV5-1 TGCGCCAGCAGTCGTACGGGGGGGCCGAGTGAGCAGTTCTTC CASSRTGGPSEQFF
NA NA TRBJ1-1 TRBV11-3 TGTGCCAGCAGCTTAGCGAGTGGGGCTGAAGCTTTCTTT CASSLASGAEAFF
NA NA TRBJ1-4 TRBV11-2 TGTGCCAGCAGCCGACCTCGAGCTGAAAAACTGTTTTTT CASSRPRAEKLFF
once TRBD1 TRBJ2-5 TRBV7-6 TGTGCCAGCAGCCAAGTAGGGGGCCCCCAAGAGACCCAGTACTTC CASSQVGGPQETQYF
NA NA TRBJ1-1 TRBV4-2 TGTGCCAGCAGCCAAGGTGATAGGGAGAACACTGAAGCTTTCTTT CASSQGDRENTEAFF
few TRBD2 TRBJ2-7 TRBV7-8 TGTGCCAGCAGCTTCCTAAAGACTAGCGGGGGGCTCGGCTCCTACGAGCAGTACTTC CASSFLKTSGGLGSYEQYF
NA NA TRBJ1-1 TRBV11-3 TGTGCCAGCAGCTTAAGGGCAGGACCGAACACTGAAGCTTTCTTT CASSLRAGPNTEAFF
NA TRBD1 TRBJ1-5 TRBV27 TGTGCCAGCAGTTCCGGGACAGGGTATGGCAATCAGCCCCAGCATTTT CASSSGTGYGNQPQHF
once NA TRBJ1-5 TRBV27 TGTGCCAGCAGTTTAATGGGTAGGAGCAATCAGCCCCAGCATTTT CASSLMGRSNQPQHF
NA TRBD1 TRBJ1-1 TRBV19 TGTGCCAGTAGTATAGGCATACAGGGGAGGGAAGCTTTCTTT CASSIGIQGREAFF
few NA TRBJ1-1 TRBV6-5 TGTGCCAGCAGTAAACGGGACTCTCATGAAGCTTTCTTT CASSKRDSHEAFF
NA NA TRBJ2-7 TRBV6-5 TGTGCCAGCCGGTTTGGGGGCGAGCAGTACTTC CASRFGGEQYF
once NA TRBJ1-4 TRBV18 TGTGCCAGCTCACAGGGGACTAATGAAAAACTGTTTTTT CASSQGTNEKLFF
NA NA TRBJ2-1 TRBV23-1 TGCGCCAGCAGTCAATCTGTAGCCCAAACTTACAATGAGCAGTTCTTC CASSQSVAQTYNEQFF
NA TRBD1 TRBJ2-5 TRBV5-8 TGTGCCAGCAGCCTCCGAGGGGGCGAAGAGACCCAGTACTTC CASSLRGGEETQYF
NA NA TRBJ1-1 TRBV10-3 TGTGCCATCAGGACGGAAGATCTCACTGAAGCTTTCTTT CAIRTEDLTEAFF
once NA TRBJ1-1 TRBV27 TGTGCCAGCAGTTTATTCCCGCAGGGAGACACTGAAGCTTTCTTT CASSLFPQGDTEAFF
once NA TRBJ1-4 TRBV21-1 TGTGCCAGCAGCAATTTCGCGGGACCGACCGACACAACTAATGAAAAACTGTTTTTT CASSNFAGPTDTTNEKLFF
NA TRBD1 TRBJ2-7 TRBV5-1 TGCGCCAGCAGCTTGAGGCAGGGGGCCCACGAGCAGTACTTC CASSLRQGAHEQYF
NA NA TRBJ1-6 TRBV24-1 TGTGCCACCAGTGCCCCCACAAGGCGGCCACCCCTCCACTTT CATSAPTRRPPLHF
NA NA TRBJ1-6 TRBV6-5 TGTGCCAGCAGTTACCGGGCCGGAGGAAATTCACCCCTCCACTTT CASSYRAGGNSPLHF
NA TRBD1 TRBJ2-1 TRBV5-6 TGTGCCAGCAGCTTAGGGACAGTCCCCTACAATGAGCAGTTCTTC CASSLGTVPYNEQFF
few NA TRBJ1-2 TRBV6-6 TGTGCCAGCAGTAATACAGGGACCCAGACCTATGGCTACACCTTC CASSNTGTQTYGYTF
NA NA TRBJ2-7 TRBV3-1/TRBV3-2 TGTGCCAGCAGCCGGGCGCACAGAATATACGAGCAGTACTTC CASSRAHRIYEQYF